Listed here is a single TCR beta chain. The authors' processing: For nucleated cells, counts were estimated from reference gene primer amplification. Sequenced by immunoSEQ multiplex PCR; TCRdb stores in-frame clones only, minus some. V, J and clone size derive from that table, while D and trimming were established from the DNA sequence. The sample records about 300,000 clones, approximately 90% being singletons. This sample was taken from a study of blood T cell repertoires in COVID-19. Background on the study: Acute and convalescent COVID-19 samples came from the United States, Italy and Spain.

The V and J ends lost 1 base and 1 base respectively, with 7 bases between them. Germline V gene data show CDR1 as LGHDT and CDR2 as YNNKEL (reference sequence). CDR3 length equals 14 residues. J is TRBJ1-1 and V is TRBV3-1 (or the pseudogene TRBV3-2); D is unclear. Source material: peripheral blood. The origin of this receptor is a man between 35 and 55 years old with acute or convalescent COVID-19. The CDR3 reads CASSQVIGNTEAFF. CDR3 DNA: TGTGCCAGCAGCCAAGTAATCGGGAACACTGAAGCTTTCTTT.